What follows is one TCR beta chain and its context. Its cognate antigen is unknown. It was with a sample-barcoded 5' primer and a J-beta primer mix that a second PCR of roughly 6 to 12 cycles was run. TCRdb analysed the 5' RACE reads with MiXCR anew, one entry per CDR3 protein. The sample contains about 1,800,000 distinct CDR3 sequences, 28% of which appear only once. This specimen comes from a study of blood T cells in healthy people across ages. Study-level findings and limits: Long-lived donors carried more naive CD4+ cells and greater diversity than aged donors. In these data, TCR beta diversity tracked strongly with naive T cell percentage.

Germline assignment: CDR1 SGHKS and CDR2 YYEKEE (reference sequence). Trimming stripped 4 bases from V and 2 bases from J, with 17 bases between. This CDR3 comprises 16 residues. The TCR was taken from a woman in her thirties in good health. The V gene is TRBV5-5, the J gene TRBJ2-3; D ambiguous. The sample consisted of blood. The CDR3 reads CASSEQVNTNTDTQYF. The CDR3 DNA is TGTGCCAGCAGCGAACAAGTAAATACCAACACAGATACGCAGTATTTT.